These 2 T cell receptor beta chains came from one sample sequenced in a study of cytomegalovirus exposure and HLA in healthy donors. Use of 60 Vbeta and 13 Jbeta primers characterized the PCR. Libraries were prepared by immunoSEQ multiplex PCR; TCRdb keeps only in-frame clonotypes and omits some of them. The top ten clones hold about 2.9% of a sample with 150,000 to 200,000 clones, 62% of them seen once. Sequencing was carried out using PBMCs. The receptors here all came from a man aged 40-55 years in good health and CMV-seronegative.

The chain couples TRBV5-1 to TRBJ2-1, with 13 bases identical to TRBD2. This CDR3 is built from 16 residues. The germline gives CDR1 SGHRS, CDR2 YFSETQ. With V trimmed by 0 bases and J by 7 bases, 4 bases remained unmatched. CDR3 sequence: CASSLVTSGRGNEQFF. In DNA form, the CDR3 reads TGCGCCAGCAGCTTGGTTACTAGCGGGAGGGGGAATGAGCAGTTCTTC.

The CDR3 coding sequence is TGTGCCTGGAGCCCTACAGAGAACACTGAAGCTTTCTTT. This sequence encodes CAWSPTENTEAFF. The chain carries TRBV30 and TRBJ1-1; no clear D. Trimming shortened V by 3 bases and J by 1 base, and 9 bases separated the two germline ends. The CDR3 spans 13 residues. In germline, CDR1 is GTSNPN, CDR2 SVGIG (reference sequence).